The entry that follows covers one T cell receptor (beta chain) sequence. The antigen is not known. This PCR relied on a set of 60 Vbeta primers and 13 Jbeta primers. Measured with immunoSEQ multiplex PCR; TCRdb has only the in-frame clones, and not every one. The data contain over 150,000 clones, less than 90% of them singletons. This CDR3 region has 16 residues. V shed 2 bases and J 1 base; nucleotides not matched to a gene: 3. Germline CDR1 MGHRA, CDR2 YSYEKL. This sample was included in a study of cytomegalovirus exposure and HLA in healthy donors. The overall study: Genetic ancestry analysis placed approximately 80% of the 410 or so donors that were genotyped in the Caucasian-associated cluster. Study-wide results and limits: Roughly uniform sequencing depth across donors was assumed, possibly incorrectly. Among TCR beta chains, those listed as cytomegalovirus-associated numbered over 150. In an earlier analysis, about 90% or about 30%: the productive usage of most TCR beta V segments.

Sequencing used PBMCs. This rearrangement joins TRBV4-1 to TRBJ2-3; the match to TRBD1 covers 10 bases. The receptor was isolated from a boy aged 2 to 10 in good health and CMV-seronegative. DNA of the CDR3: TGCGCCAGCAGCCAAAGACAGGGGGCTGGCACAGATACGCAGTATTTT. It specifies CASSQRQGAGTDTQYF.